The TCR beta chain described here comes from a study of Tregs in tolerant kidney transplant recipients. Study-level results: The most relevant donor-specific Treg TCRbeta repertoire apparently came from expansion with activated donor B cells. Validation in larger populations is needed because few patients were studied.

Germline lookup yields CDR1 LGHNA and CDR2 YNFKEQ. The ends lost 1 base at V and 0 bases at J; junction bases unmatched: 3. This CDR3 contains 16 residues. Details on this clone: Its antigen is not identified.

Repertoires were generated with immunoSEQ multiplex PCR, while TCRdb's copy carries only in-frame clones and drops some. The table has tens of thousands of clones, 84% seen once; the top ten hold about 4%. Input material: CD4+ T cells from blood. The TCR comes from a human donor in good health. The gene calls are TRBV4-2 and TRBJ2-7; 10 nucleotides match TRBD1. The CDR3 sequence: CASSQGGTGDSYEQYF. CDR3 in DNA: TGTGCCAGCAGCCAAGGGGGGACAGGGGACTCCTACGAGCAGTACTTC.